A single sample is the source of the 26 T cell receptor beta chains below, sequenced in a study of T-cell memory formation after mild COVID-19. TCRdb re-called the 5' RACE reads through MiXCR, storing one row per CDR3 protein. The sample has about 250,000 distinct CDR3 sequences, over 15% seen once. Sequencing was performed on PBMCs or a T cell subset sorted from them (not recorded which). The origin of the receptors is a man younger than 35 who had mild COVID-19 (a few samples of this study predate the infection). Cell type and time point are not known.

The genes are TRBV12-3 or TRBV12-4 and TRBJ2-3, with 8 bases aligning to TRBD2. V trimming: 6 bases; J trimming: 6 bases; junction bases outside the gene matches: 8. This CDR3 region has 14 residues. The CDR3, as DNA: TGTGCCAGCAGATTACTAGCGGTGAGGGATACGCAGTATTTT. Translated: CASRLLAVRDTQYF.

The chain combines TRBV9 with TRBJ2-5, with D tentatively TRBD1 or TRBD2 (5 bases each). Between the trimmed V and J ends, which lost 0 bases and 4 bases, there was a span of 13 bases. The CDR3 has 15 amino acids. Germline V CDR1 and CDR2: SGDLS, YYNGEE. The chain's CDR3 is CASSVAGRGPETQYF. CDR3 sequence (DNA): TGTGCCAGCAGCGTAGCTGGCCGGGGCCCAGAGACCCAGTACTTC. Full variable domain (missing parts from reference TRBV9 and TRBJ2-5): DSGVTQTPKHLITATGQRVTLRCSPRSGDLSVYWYQQSLDQGLQFLIQYYNGEERAKGNILERFSAQQFPDLHSELNLSSLELGDSALYFCASSVAGRGPETQYFGPGTRLLVL.

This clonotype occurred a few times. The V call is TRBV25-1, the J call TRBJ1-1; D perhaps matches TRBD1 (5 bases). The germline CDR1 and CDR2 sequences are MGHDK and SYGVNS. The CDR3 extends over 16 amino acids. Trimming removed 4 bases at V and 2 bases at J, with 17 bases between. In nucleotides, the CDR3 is TGTGCCAGCAGTGCCTCGGAGGGGAAAGGAAACACTGAAGCTTTCTTT. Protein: CASSASEGKGNTEAFF. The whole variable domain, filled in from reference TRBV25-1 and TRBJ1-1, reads EADIYQTPRYLVIGTGKKITLECSQTMGHDKMYWYQQDPGMELHLIHYSYGVNSTEKGDLSSESTVSRIRTEHFPLTLESARPSHTSQYLCASSASEGKGNTEAFFGQGTRLTVV.

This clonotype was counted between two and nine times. The CDR3 reads CASSTGVGANVLTF. The CDR3 DNA reads TGCGCCAGCAGCACAGGGGTTGGGGCCAACGTCCTGACTTTC. The V call is TRBV4-1, the J call TRBJ2-6; the match to TRBD1 covers 7 bases. The CDR3 is 14 amino acids. The V segment lost 5 bases and the J segment 3 bases; nucleotides outside the gene matches: 1. Per germline, CDR1 MGHRA and CDR2 YSYEKL.

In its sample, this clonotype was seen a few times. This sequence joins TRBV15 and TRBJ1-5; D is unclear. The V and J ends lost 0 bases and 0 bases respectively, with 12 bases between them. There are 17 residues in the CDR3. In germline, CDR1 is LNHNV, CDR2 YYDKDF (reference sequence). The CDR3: CATSRDWGVASNQPQHF. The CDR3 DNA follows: TGTGCCACCAGCAGAGATTGGGGAGTGGCTAGCAATCAGCCCCAGCATTTT.

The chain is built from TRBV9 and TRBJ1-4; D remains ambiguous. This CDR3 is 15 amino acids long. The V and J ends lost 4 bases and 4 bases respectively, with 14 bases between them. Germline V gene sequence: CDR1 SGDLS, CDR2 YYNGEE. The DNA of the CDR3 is TGTGCCAGCAGCCCCCGAGGGTACGATAATGAAAAACTGTTTTTT. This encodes CASSPRGYDNEKLFF.

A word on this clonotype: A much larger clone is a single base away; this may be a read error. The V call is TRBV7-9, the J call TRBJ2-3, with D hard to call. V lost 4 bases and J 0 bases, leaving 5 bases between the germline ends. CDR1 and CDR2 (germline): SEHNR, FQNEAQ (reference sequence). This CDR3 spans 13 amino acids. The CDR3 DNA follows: TGTGCCAGCAGCTGGGCCAGCACAGATACGCAGTATTTT. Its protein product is CASSWASTDTQYF.

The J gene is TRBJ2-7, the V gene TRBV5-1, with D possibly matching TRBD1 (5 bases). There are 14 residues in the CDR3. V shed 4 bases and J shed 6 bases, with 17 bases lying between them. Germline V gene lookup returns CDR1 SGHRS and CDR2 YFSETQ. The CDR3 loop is CASSPWQGTGEQYV. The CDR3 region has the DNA TGCGCCAGCAGCCCCTGGCAGGGAACGGGCGAGCAGTACGTC.

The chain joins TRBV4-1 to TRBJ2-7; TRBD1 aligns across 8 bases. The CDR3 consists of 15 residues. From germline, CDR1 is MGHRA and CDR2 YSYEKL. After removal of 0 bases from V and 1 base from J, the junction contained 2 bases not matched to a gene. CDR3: CASSQEGQGSYEQYF. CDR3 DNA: TGCGCCAGCAGCCAAGAAGGACAGGGTTCCTACGAGCAGTACTTC.

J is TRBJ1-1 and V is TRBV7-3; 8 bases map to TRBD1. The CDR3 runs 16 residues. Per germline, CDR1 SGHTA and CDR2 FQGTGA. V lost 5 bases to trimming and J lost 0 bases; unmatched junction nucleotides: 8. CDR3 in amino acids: CASSAGQGFVNTEAFF. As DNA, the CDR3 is TGTGCCAGCAGCGCCGGACAGGGCTTTGTGAACACTGAAGCTTTCTTT.

The CDR3 bases are TGTGCCAGCAGTTACTCCCGGGGCGTACTTCGCAATCAGCCCCAGCATTTT. It is translated as CASSYSRGVLRNQPQHF. V and J are TRBV6-6 and TRBJ1-5; D might be TRBD1 (5 bases). Trimming cost V 0 bases and J 2 bases, with 14 bases left between them. The CDR3 sequence is 17 residues long. CDR1 is MNHNY and CDR2 is SVGAGI in the germline V gene (reference sequence).

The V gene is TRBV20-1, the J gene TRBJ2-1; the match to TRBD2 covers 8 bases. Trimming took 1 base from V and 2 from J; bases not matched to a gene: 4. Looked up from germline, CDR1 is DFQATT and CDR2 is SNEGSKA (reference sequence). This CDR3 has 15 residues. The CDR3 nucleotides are TGCAGTGCTAGAGCCCTAGCGGGTACCTACAATGAGCAGTTCTTC. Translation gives CSARALAGTYNEQFF.

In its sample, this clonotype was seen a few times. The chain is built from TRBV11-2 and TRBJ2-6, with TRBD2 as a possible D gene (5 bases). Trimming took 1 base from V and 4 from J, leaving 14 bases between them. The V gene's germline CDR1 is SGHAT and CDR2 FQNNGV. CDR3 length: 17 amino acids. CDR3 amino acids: CASSLVPVRRGANVLTF. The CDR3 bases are TGTGCCAGCAGCTTAGTTCCGGTCCGGAGGGGGGCCAACGTCCTGACTTTC. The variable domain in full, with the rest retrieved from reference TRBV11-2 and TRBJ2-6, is EAGVAQSPRYKIIEKRQSVAFWCNPISGHATLYWYQQILGQGPKLLIQFQNNGVVDDSQLPKDRFSAERLKGVDSTLKIQPAKLEDSAVYLCASSLVPVRRGANVLTFGAGSRLTVL.

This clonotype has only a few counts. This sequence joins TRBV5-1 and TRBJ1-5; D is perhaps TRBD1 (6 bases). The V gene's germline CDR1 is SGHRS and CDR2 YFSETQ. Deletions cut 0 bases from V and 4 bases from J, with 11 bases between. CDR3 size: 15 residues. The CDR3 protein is CASSLAPGVNQPQHF. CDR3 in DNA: TGCGCCAGCAGCTTGGCCCCAGGGGTTAATCAGCCCCAGCATTTT.

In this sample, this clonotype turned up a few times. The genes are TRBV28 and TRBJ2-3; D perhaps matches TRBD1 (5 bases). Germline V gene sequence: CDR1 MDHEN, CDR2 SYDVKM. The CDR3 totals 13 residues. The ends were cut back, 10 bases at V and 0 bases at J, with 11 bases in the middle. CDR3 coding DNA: TGTGCCAACTCCGACAGTAGCACAGATACGCAGTATTTT. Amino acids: CANSDSSTDTQYF. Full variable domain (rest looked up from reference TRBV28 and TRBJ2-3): DVKVTQSSRYLVKRTGEKVFLECVQDMDHENMFWYRQDPGLGLRLIYFSYDVKMKEKGDIPEGYSVSREKKERFSLILESASTNQTSMYLCANSDSSTDTQYFGPGTRLTVL.

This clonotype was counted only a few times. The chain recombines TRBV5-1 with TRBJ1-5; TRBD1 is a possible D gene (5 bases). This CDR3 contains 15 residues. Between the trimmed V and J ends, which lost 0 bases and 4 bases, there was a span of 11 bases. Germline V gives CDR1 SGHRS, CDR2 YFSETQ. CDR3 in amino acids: CASSLAGGMNQPQHF. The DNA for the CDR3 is TGCGCCAGCAGCTTGGCCGGGGGGATGAATCAGCCCCAGCATTTT.

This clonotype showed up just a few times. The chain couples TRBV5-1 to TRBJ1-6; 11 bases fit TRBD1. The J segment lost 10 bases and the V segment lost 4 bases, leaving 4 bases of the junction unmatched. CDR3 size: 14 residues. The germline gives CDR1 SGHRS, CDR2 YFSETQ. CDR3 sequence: CASSRDRGKSPLHF. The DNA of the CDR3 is TGCGCCAGCAGCAGGGACAGGGGGAAATCACCCCTCCACTTT.

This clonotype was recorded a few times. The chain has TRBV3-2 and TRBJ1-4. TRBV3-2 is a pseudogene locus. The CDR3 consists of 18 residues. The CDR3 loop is CASSQTPIGRETVEKLFF. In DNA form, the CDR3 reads TGTGCCAGCAGCCAAACCCCGATCGGCAGGGAAACCGTCGAAAAACTGTTTTTT.

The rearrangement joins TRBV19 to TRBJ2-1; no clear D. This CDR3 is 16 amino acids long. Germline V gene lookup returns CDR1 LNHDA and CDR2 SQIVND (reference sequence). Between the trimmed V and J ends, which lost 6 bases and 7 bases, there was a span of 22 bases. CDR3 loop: CASSDTGRLGINEQFF. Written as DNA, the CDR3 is TGTGCCAGTAGCGACACCGGAAGACTGGGCATAAATGAGCAGTTCTTC.

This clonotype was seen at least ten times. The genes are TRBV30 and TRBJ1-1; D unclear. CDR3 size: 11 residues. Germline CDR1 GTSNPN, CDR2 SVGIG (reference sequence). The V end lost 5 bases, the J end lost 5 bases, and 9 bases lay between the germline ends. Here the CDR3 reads CAWGSETEAFF. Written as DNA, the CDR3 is TGTGCCTGGGGGTCGGAGACTGAAGCTTTCTTT. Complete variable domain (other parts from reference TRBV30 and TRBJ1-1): SQTIHQWPATLVQPVGSPLSLECTVEGTSNPNLYWYRQAAGRGLQLLFYSVGIGQISSEVPQNLSASRPQDRQFILSSKKLLLSDSGFYLCAWGSETEAFFGQGTRLTVV.

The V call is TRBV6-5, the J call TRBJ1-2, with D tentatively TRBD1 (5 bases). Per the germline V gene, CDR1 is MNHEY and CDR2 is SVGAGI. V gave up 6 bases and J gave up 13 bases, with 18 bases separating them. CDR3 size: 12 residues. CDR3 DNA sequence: TGTGCCAGCAGCCAGGGCCAATTAAGGGGCACCTTC. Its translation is CASSQGQLRGTF.

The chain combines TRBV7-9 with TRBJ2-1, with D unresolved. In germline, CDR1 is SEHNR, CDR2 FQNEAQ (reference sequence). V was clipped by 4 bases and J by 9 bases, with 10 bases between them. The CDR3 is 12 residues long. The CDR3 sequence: CASSSPFPEQFF. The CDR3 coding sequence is TGTGCCAGCAGCTCACCCTTTCCTGAGCAGTTCTTC. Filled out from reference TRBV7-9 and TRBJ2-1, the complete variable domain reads DTGVSQNPRHKITKRGQNVTFRCDPISEHNRLYWYRQTLGQGPEFLTYFQNEAQLEKSRLLSDRFSAERPKGSFSTLEIQRTEQGDSAMYLCASSSPFPEQFFGPGTRLTVL.

The CDR3 DNA reads TGTGCCAGCAGCGCCTCAGGGACAGGGGTCTGGGAGCAGTACTTC. Translating gives CASSASGTGVWEQYF. The chain combines TRBV5-6 with TRBJ2-7, with 10 bases fitting TRBD1. Losses at the gene ends were 4 bases for V and 7 bases for J; bases not matched to a gene: 11. CDR3 length: 15 amino acids. In germline, CDR1 is SGHDT, CDR2 YYEEEE.

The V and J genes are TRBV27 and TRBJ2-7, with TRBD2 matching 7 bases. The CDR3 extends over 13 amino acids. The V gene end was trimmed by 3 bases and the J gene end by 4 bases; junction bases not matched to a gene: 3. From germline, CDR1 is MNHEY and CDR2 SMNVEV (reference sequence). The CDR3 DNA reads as TGTGCCAGCAGTTTTGGGAGGGATTACGAGCAGTACTTC. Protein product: CASSFGRDYEQYF.

CDR3 coding DNA: TGTGCCAGCAGCGACGGGGGGTTGGTCAATGAGCAGTTCTTC. Its translation is CASSDGGLVNEQFF. The chain combines TRBV4-2 with TRBJ2-1, with 7 bases lining up with TRBD2. Germline V gene data show CDR1 as LGHNA and CDR2 as YNFKEQ. V lost 5 bases and J lost 6; bases outside the gene matches: 7. This CDR3 region has 14 residues.

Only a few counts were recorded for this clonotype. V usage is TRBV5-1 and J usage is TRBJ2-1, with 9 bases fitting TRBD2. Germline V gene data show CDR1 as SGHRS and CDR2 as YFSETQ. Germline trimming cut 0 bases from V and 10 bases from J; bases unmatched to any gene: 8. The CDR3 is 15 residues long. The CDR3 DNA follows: TGCGCCAGCAGCTTGGTGGCTAGCGGGGTTCAGGAGCAGTTCTTC. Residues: CASSLVASGVQEQFF. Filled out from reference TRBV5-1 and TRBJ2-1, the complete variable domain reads KAGVTQTPRYLIKTRGQQVTLSCSPISGHRSVSWYQQTPGQGLQFLFEYFSETQRNKGNFPGRFSGRQFSNSRSEMNVSTLELGDSALYLCASSLVASGVQEQFFGPGTRLTVL.